This TCR beta chain comes out of a study of cytomegalovirus exposure and HLA in healthy donors. Primers included in the PCR were 60 Vbeta and 13 Jbeta primers. In the original processing: Unique TCR beta chains numbered about 79 million in a later analysis, with roughly 10 million shared. Only in-frame clones appear in the TCRdb table, and some are missing; sequencing was by immunoSEQ multiplex PCR. That table is the source of V, J and clone size, and D and trimming were worked out from the DNA. The sample includes 130,000 or so clones, just under 85% of them seen just once. The CDR3 covers 13 residues. The germline CDR1 and CDR2 sequences are SGHNT and YYREEE (reference sequence). V gave up 4 bases and J gave up 7 bases; unmatched junction bases: 7.

Material for sequencing was PBMCs. The gene calls are TRBV5-4 and TRBJ2-5; 7 nucleotides agree with TRBD1. The source is a middle-aged woman in good health and CMV-seronegative. The CDR3 nucleotides read TGTGCCAGCAGCAATATGACAGGGCGGACCCAGTACTTC. Translated: CASSNMTGRTQYF.